This is a list of T cell receptor beta chains from one sample in a study of T-cell memory formation after mild COVID-19. TCRdb used MiXCR to reprocess the 5' RACE reads, holding one entry per CDR3 protein. The table records roughly 100,000 distinct CDR3 sequences, more than 15% of them present only once. The sample consisted of PBMCs or a T cell subset sorted from them (not recorded which). These receptors were taken from an adult woman who had mild COVID-19 (a few samples of this study predate the infection). Cell type and time point are not known. The CDR3 runs from the conserved cysteine through the conserved F or W. The D gene is left open where the match is weak. Size is stated for part of the rows, as once, few or many counts, or as a class when the clone is expanded.

j_call	v_call	clone_size	d_call	cdr3_aa
TRBJ1-2	TRBV4-3	-	-	CASSQGEGVLDGYTF
TRBJ2-7	TRBV6-5	-	-	CASSYSTAIYEQYF
TRBJ2-7	TRBV13	-	TRBD2	CASSLGLAGSYEQYF
TRBJ2-7	TRBV7-9	-	-	CASSLTHEQYF
TRBJ2-7	TRBV6-5	-	-	CASSLGQGQLPYEQYF
TRBJ1-1	TRBV9	few	-	CASSVASANTEAFF
TRBJ2-7	TRBV5-1	-	-	CASGTGTSYEQYF
TRBJ2-7	TRBV18	few	TRBD2	CASSPRTSGTYEQYF
TRBJ1-2	TRBV5-5	few	-	CASSLVSRANYGYTF
TRBJ1-5	TRBV24-1	few	-	CATSDQGEPRWPQHF
TRBJ2-7	TRBV12-3/TRBV12-4	-	-	CAGSLVESYEQYF
TRBJ2-2	TRBV13	few	TRBD1	CASGTGGTGELFF
TRBJ1-4	TRBV20-1	-	-	CRERGRVSEKLFF
TRBJ1-2	TRBV20-1	-	TRBD1	CSAQGTAPGYTF
TRBJ1-2	TRBV4-3	-	TRBD1	CASSQDGTGVDYGYTF
TRBJ1-5	TRBV3-1	few	TRBD1	CASSREQGAGQPQHF
TRBJ2-1	TRBV29-1	-	-	CSVEAADYNEQFF
TRBJ2-5	TRBV14	-	-	CASSQDTGTAQETQYF
TRBJ2-7	TRBV7-2	-	-	CASSLGVTEQYF
TRBJ2-3	TRBV5-1	-	-	CASTGGDPTDTQYF
TRBJ2-1	TRBV29-1	few	-	CSVEDKGRSNEQFF
TRBJ2-7	TRBV5-1	-	-	CASSFDRSPYEQYF
TRBJ2-1	TRBV12-3/TRBV12-4	-	-	CASSLQGRESEQFF
TRBJ2-7	TRBV7-6	many	-	CASSSGGQYYEQYF
TRBJ1-5	TRBV7-4	few	-	CASTFKYSNQPQHF
TRBJ1-5	TRBV6-1	-	-	CASSELVGADQPQHF
TRBJ1-2	TRBV6-2/TRBV6-3	-	-	CASRPRTEFSNYGYTF